This T cell receptor beta chain was obtained from a study of blood T cell repertoires in COVID-19. V shed 8 bases and J shed 2 bases, with 7 bases lying between them. This CDR3 is built from 12 residues. Germline V gives CDR1 ENHRY, CDR2 SYGVKD. This clone was found once. The same CDR3 is also encoded by other DNA sequences in this sample. In the study's own analysis: It was from reference gene primer amplification that nucleated cell counts were estimated. Using immunoSEQ multiplex PCR, the repertoire was profiled, and TCRdb retains in-frame clones only, with some absent. The V and J calls and clone size are taken from that table; D and trimming were inferred from the DNA. The sample contains roughly 250,000 clones, approximately 84% of which appear only once.

The sequenced sample consisted of peripheral blood. The chain carries TRBV10-3 and TRBJ1-3; D call uncertain. This TCR was recovered from a person between 65 and 79 years old with COVID-19, enrolled during active disease. CDR3: CAIEGAGNTIYF. The CDR3 DNA follows: TGTGCCATCGAGGGCGCTGGAAACACCATATATTTT.